One and the same sample provided the 8 T cell receptor beta chains below, sequenced in a study of Ad26.COV2.S vaccination and SARS-CoV-2 variants (dated by TCRdb to 2020 to 2022). Libraries were constructed by the immunoSEQ multiplex PCR assay. TCRdb carries this immuneACCESS record with in-frame sequences only. Its versions omit some clonotypes, under half of them owing to an unresolved V gene in the studies checked, with the rest unexplained. The sample contains about 460,000 clones, 80% to 90% of them found a single time. Together, the top ten hold 1.5% to 2% of the sample. What this sample's treatment or condition label stands for: around 19 received Ad26.COV2.S at low or high dose, single or two shots; about 5 received placebo; per-sample allocation not given. Repertoires of vaccine and placebo recipients were sequenced from samples taken on day 63 after the first injection. Sample: peripheral blood, taken in a trial of Ad26.COV2.S vaccine versus placebo. Receptors were obtained from a person between 18 and 60 years old who received the Ad26.COV2.S COVID-19 vaccine or a placebo.

This clone has ten or more counts. The sample contains more than one DNA sequence encoding this CDR3. The rearrangement joins TRBV5-1 to TRBJ2-7, with D possibly matching TRBD2 (6 bases). V was pared by 3 bases and J by 2 bases, with 12 bases between. The CDR3 extends over 14 amino acids. CDR1 is SGHRS, CDR2 YFSETQ, per germline. This CDR3 is CASSSGTLTYEQYF. CDR3 DNA sequence: TGCGCCAGCAGCTCCGGGACTTTAACCTACGAGCAGTACTTC.

This chain joins TRBV29-1 and TRBJ2-1; 10 bases map to TRBD2. The V and J ends lost 5 bases and 3 bases, in that order; junction bases with no gene match: 1. The CDR3 sequence is 13 residues long. Germline V gene sequence: CDR1 SQVTM, CDR2 ANQGSEA. The CDR3 spells CSVRTSGYNEQFF. The CDR3 region has the DNA TGCAGCGTTAGGACTAGCGGCTACAATGAGCAGTTCTTC.

In this sample, this clone turned up a few times. This sequence joins TRBV2 and TRBJ2-7; tentative D call: TRBD1 (6 bases). The germline V gene has CDR1 SNHLY and CDR2 FYNNEI. The CDR3 consists of 15 residues. Trimming cost V 7 bases and J 2 bases, with 18 bases left between them. CDR3 DNA sequence: TGTGCCAGCACCGACCCCTGGGCAGGGGCCTACGAGCAGTACTTC. Protein: CASTDPWAGAYEQYF. The variable domain in full, completed from reference TRBV2 and TRBJ2-7, reads EPEVTQTPSHQVTQMGQEVILRCVPISNHLYFYWYRQILGQKVEFLVSFYNNEISEKSEIFDDQFSVERPDGSNFTLKIRSTKLEDSAMYFCASTDPWAGAYEQYFGPGTRLTVT.

The V gene is TRBV27, the J gene TRBJ2-1; 12 bases match TRBD2. Unmatched junction bases numbered 3, after V lost 5 bases and J lost 4 bases. The CDR3 has 15 residues. The germline V gene has CDR1 MNHEY and CDR2 SMNVEV (reference sequence). Here the CDR3 DNA reads TGTGCCAGCAGTGGCGGGACTAGCGGGTACAATGAGCAGTTCTTC. It is translated as CASSGGTSGYNEQFF.

This rearrangement joins TRBV11-2 to TRBJ2-1; the match to TRBD2 covers 11 bases. The CDR3 has 17 amino acids. The germline gives CDR1 SGHAT, CDR2 FQNNGV. V lost 3 bases to trimming and J lost 0 bases; unmatched junction nucleotides: 4. In DNA, the CDR3 is TGTGCCAGCAGCTTTACTAGCGGGAGTAGCTCCTACAATGAGCAGTTCTTC. Amino acid sequence: CASSFTSGSSSYNEQFF.

This clone has more than one count but fewer than ten. The chain couples TRBV6-5 to TRBJ1-2; no clear D. The CDR3 is 14 amino acids. V was trimmed by 2 bases and J by 1 base, leaving 8 bases between them. CDR1 is MNHEY and CDR2 is SVGAGI in the germline V gene. The CDR3 here is CASSYEGDNYGYTF. DNA of the CDR3: TGTGCCAGCAGTTACGAGGGAGATAACTATGGCTACACCTTC.

V gene TRBV28 combines with J gene TRBJ2-3, with 9 bases fitting TRBD1. Germline V lookup: CDR1 MDHEN, CDR2 SYDVKM. V shed 7 bases, J shed 0 bases, and the junction held 8 bases outside the gene matches. The CDR3 spans 16 residues. The CDR3 sequence is CASTQDRGTSTDTQYF. CDR3 bases: TGTGCCAGCACCCAAGACAGGGGGACTAGCACAGATACGCAGTATTTT.

The chain combines TRBV3-1 (or the pseudogene TRBV3-2) with TRBJ1-2; 7 bases are shared with TRBD1. V shed 7 bases, J shed 4 bases, and the junction held 12 bases outside the gene matches. Per the germline V gene, CDR1 is LGHDT and CDR2 is YNNKEL (reference sequence). The CDR3 consists of 15 residues. Here the CDR3 DNA reads TGTGCCAGCACCTACGGACAGGATGCCCTCTATGGCTACACCTTC. Translation: CASTYGQDALYGYTF.